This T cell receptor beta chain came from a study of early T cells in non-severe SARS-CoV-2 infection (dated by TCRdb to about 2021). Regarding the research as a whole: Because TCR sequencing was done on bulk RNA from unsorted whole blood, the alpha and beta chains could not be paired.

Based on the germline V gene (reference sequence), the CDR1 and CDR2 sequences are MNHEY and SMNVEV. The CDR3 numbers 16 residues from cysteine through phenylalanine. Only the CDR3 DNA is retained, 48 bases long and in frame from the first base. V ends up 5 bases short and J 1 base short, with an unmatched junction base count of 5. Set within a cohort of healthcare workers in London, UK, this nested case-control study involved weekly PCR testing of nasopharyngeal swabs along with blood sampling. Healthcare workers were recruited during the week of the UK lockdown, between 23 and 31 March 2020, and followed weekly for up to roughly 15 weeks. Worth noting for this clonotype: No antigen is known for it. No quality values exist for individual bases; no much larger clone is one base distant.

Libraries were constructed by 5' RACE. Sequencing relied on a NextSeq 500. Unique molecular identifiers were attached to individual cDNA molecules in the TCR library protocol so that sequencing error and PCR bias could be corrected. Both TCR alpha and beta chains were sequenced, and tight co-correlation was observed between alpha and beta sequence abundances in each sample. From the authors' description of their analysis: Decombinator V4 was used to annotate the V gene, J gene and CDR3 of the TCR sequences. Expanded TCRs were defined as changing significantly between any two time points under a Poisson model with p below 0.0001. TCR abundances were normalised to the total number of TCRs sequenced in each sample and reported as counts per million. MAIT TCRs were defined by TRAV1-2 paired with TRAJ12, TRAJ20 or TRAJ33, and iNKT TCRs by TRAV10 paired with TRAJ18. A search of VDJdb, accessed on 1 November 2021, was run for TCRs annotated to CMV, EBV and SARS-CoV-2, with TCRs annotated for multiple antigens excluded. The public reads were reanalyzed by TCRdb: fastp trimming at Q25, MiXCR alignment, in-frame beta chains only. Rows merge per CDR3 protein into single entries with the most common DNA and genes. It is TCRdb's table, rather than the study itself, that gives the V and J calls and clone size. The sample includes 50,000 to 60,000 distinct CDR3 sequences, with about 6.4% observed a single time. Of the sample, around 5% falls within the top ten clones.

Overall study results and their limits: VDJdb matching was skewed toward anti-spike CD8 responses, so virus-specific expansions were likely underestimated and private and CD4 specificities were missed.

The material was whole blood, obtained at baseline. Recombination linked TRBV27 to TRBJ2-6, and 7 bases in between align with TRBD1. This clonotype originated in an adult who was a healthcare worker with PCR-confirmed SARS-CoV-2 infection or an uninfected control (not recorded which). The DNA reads TGTGCCAGCAGTCCGAGACAGGGTTCTGGGGCCAACGTCCTGACTTTC. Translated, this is CASSPRQGSGANVLTF.